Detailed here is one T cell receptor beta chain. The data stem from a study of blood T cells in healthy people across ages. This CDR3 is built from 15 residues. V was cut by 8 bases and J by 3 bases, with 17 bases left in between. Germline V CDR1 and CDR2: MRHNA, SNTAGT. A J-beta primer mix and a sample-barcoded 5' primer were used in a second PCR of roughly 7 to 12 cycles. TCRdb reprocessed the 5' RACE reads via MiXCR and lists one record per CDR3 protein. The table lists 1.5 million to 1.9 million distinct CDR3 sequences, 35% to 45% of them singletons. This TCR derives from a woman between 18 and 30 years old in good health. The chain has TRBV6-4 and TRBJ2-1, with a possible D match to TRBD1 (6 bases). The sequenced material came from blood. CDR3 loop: CASAKIGGNYNEQFF. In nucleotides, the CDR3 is TGTGCCAGCGCTAAAATAGGGGGTAACTACAATGAGCAGTTCTTC.